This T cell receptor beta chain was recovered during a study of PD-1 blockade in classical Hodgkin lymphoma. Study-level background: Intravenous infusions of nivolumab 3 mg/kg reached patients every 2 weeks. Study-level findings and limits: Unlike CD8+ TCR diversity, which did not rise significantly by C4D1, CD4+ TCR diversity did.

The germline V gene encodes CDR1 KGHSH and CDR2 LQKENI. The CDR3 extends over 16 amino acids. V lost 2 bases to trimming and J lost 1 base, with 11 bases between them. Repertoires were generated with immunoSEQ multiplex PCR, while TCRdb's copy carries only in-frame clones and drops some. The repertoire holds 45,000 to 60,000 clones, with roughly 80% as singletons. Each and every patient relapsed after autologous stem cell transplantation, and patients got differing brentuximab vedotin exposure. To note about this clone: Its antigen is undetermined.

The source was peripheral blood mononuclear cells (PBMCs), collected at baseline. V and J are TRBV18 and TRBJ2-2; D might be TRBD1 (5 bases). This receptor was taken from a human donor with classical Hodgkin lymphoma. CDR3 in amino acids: CASSPSARGNTGELFF. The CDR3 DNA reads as TGTGCCAGCTCACCATCGGCTAGGGGGAACACCGGGGAGCTGTTTTTT.